This is a list of T cell receptor beta chains from one sample in a study of cytomegalovirus exposure and HLA in healthy donors. Clones were read by immunoSEQ multiplex PCR, and TCRdb kept only the in-frame ones, dropping some. The sample holds 150,000 to 200,000 clones, 75% to 80% seen once. The specimen sequenced was PBMCs. These receptors originate from a female donor in good health and CMV-seronegative. The CDR3 runs from the conserved cysteine through the conserved F or W. D genes are given only for firm matches. Rows give clone size only sometimes, using once, few, many, or a class for an expanded clone.

j_gene,abundance,d_gene,v_gene,CDR3aa,CDR3nt
TRBJ2-1,.,.,TRBV5-1,CASSLSGAIYNEQFF,TGCGCCAGCAGCTTGTCGGGAGCGATCTACAATGAGCAGTTCTTC
TRBJ2-1,.,TRBD2,TRBV7-9,CASWTSGTDEQFF,TGTGCCAGCTGGACTAGCGGGACCGATGAGCAGTTCTTC
TRBJ1-5,.,.,TRBV6-5,CASSATGGNQPRHF,TGTGCCAGCAGTGCGACGGGTGGCAATCAGCCCCGGCATTTT
TRBJ2-5,.,.,TRBV4-3,CASSPGVAALQETQYF,TGCGCCAGCAGCCCCGGGGTAGCGGCCCTCCAAGAGACCCAGTACTTC
TRBJ1-4,once,.,TRBV7-9,CASADRGNEKLFF,TGTGCCAGCGCGGACAGAGGAAATGAAAAACTGTTTTTT
TRBJ2-1,.,TRBD2,TRBV10-2,CASQTSGSWGNEQFF,TGCGCCAGTCAGACTAGCGGGAGTTGGGGCAATGAGCAGTTCTTC
TRBJ2-1,.,TRBD2,TRBV9,CASSVGGAYNEQFF,TGTGCCAGCAGTGTCGGGGGGGCCTACAATGAGCAGTTCTTC
TRBJ2-7,.,TRBD1,TRBV19,CASSIRTGYSYEQYF,TGTGCCAGTAGTATAAGGACAGGGTACTCCTACGAGCAGTACTTC
TRBJ2-1,.,TRBD2,TRBV5-1,CASSQGLAGGPPFEQFF,TGCGCCAGCAGCCAGGGACTAGCGGGAGGGCCTCCCTTTGAGCAGTTCTTC
TRBJ1-3,.,.,TRBV4-1,CASSQETGPIHSGNTIYF,TGCGCCAGCAGCCAAGAGACAGGACCCATACATTCTGGAAACACCATATATTTT
TRBJ2-7,.,.,TRBV6-5,CASRRDSGRYEQYF,TGTGCCAGCAGGCGGGACAGTGGTCGGTACGAGCAGTACTTC
TRBJ2-1,.,.,TRBV2,CATQREFNEQFF,TGTGCCACTCAAAGGGAGTTCAATGAGCAGTTCTTC
TRBJ2-7,.,.,TRBV27,CASSAVATDSYEQYF,TGTGCCAGCAGTGCGGTAGCGACTGACTCCTACGAGCAGTACTTC
TRBJ2-1,.,TRBD2,TRBV19,CASSPLPGLASRNEQFF,TGTGCCAGTAGTCCACTACCGGGACTAGCGTCGCGTAATGAGCAGTTCTTC
TRBJ2-2,.,TRBD1,TRBV5-1,CASSLRTGGHGELFF,TGCGCCAGCAGCTTGAGAACAGGGGGCCACGGGGAGCTGTTTTTT
TRBJ2-1,once,TRBD1,TRBV5-1,CASSPEQGARNEQFF,TGCGCCAGCAGCCCAGAGCAGGGGGCAAGGAATGAGCAGTTCTTC
TRBJ2-7,.,.,TRBV5-6,CASSQGTLVPKPYEQYF,TGTGCCAGCAGCCAGGGGACCCTAGTCCCTAAACCCTACGAGCAGTACTTC
TRBJ2-2,.,TRBD1,TRBV11-2,CASSLVGGNANTGELFF,TGTGCCAGCAGCTTGGTAGGGGGCAACGCGAACACCGGGGAGCTGTTTTTT
TRBJ1-4,.,TRBD1,TRBV29-1,CSVTAGTGDEKLFF,TGCAGCGTAACCGCCGGGACAGGTGACGAAAAACTGTTTTTT
TRBJ2-7,few,TRBD2,TRBV4-1,CASRRRRGLAGALTYEQYF,TGCGCCAGCAGGCGGAGGAGGGGGCTAGCGGGAGCCCTTACCTACGAGCAGTACTTC
TRBJ2-1,few,TRBD1,TRBV29-1,CSVARDRAIGEQFF,TGCAGCGTTGCCCGGGACAGGGCGATCGGTGAGCAGTTCTTC
TRBJ2-7,.,.,TRBV2,CASTRGLGPYEQYF,TGTGCCAGCACTCGAGGGCTCGGCCCCTACGAGCAGTACTTC
TRBJ2-7,.,TRBD2,TRBV7-9,CASSWETSGSRDEQYF,TGTGCCAGCAGCTGGGAGACTAGCGGGAGTAGGGACGAGCAGTACTTC
TRBJ1-3,.,.,TRBV5-1,CASSLTRGGSGNTIYF,TGCGCCAGCAGCTTGACGCGGGGTGGCTCTGGAAACACCATATATTTT
TRBJ1-2,.,TRBD1,TRBV5-1,CASSPGGQGGYGYTF,TGCGCCAGCAGCCCTGGGGGACAGGGAGGCTATGGCTACACCTTC